This TCR beta chain was found in a study of T cells after yellow fever vaccination. Study overall: Preparing low-cell-number fractions relied on SMART-Seq v4 Ultra Low Input. Study-level results: Post-booster repertoires again held most primary-vaccination clones (roughly 95% CD4, 88% CD8). Although the secondary response was weaker, it peaked faster, at day 5 versus 15.

TCRdb re-analysed the 5' RACE reads in MiXCR, keeping a single row per CDR3 protein. The sample has tens of thousands of distinct CDR3 sequences, less than 15% seen once; the top ten hold around 23%. Trimming took off 8 bases at V and 1 base at J, with 9 bases between the two ends. Germline V lookup: CDR1 MNHNS, CDR2 SASEGT. The CDR3 spans 12 residues. The material sequenced was CD8+ T cells not binding an NS4B(214-222) dextramer, sorted from PBMCs, taken 20 to 25 days after the first yellow fever vaccination. The sequence came from a man aged 18 to 35 who received the YFV17D yellow fever vaccine. V and J are TRBV6-1 and TRBJ2-7; tentatively, D is TRBD2 (5 bases). The CDR3 nucleotides read TGTGCCAGCTCTCGGGGATCCTACGAGCAGTACGTC. It specifies CASSRGSYEQYV.